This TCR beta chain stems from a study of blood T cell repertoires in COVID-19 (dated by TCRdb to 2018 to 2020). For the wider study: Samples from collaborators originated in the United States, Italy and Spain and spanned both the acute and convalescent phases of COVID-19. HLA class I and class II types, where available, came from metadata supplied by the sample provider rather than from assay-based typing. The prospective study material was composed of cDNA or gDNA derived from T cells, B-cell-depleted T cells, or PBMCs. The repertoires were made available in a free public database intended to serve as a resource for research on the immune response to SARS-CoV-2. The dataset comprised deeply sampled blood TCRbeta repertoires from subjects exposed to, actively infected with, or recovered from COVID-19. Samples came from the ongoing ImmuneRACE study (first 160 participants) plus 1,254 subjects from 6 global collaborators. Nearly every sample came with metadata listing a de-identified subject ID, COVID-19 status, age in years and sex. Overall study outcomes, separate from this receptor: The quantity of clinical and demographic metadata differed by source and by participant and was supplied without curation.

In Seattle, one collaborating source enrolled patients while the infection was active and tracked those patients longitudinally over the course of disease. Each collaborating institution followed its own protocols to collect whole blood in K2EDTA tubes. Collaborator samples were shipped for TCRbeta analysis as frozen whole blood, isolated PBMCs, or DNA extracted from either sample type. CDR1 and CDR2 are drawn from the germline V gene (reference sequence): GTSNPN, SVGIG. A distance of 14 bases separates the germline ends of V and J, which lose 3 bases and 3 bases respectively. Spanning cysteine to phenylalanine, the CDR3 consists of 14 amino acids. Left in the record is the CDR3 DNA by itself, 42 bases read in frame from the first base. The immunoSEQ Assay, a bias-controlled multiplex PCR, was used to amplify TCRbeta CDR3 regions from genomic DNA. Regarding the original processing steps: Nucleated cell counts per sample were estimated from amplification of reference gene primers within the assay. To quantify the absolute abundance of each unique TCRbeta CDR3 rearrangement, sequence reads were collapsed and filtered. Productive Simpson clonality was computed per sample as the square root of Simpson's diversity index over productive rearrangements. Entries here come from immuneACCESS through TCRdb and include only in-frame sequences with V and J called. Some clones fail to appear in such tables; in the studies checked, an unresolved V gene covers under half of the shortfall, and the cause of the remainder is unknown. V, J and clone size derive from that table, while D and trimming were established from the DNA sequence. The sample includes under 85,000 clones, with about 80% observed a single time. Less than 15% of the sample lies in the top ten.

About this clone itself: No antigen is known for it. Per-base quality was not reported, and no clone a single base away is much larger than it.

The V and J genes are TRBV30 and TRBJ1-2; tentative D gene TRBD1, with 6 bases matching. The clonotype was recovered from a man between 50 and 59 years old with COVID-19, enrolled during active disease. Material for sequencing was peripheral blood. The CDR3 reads CAWREQGVDYGYTF. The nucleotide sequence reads TGTGCCTGGAGGGAACAGGGTGTAGACTATGGCTACACCTTC.